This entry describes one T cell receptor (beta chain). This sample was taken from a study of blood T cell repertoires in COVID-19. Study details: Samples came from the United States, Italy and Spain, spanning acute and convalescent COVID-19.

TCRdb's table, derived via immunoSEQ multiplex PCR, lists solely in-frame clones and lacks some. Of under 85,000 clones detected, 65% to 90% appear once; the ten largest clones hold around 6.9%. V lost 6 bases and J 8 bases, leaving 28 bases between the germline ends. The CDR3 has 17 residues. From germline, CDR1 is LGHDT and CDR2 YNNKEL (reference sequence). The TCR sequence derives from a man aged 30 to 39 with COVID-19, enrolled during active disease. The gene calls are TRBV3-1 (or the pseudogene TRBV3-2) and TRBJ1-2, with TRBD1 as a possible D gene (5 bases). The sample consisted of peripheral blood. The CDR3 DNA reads TGTGCCAGCAGTCCCTACGGGGGGGTAAAACAACAGGACGGCTACACCTTC. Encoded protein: CASSPYGGVKQQDGYTF.